One and the same sample provided the 32 T cell receptor beta chains below, sequenced in a study of post-analysis software for immune sequencing data. Overall study findings and caveats: Included in a set of a handful of TRBV segments more frequent in patients than controls were TRBV5-6, TRBV5-1 and TRBV20-1.

Incorporated into the TCR beta cDNA libraries were unique molecular identifiers, which served to reduce PCR and sequencing biases. TCRdb redid the calling of the PCR reads with MiXCR, one entry per CDR3 protein. The table lists about 540,000 distinct CDR3 sequences, roughly 34% of them singletons. Their antigens are not known. Sequencing was performed on blood. These receptors came from a girl aged 2-17 years with multiple sclerosis.

The chain has TRBV20-1 and TRBJ2-5; no definite D call. This CDR3 region has 12 residues. With 6 bases removed from V and 1 base from J, the gap between germline ends came to 9 bases. The germline V gene has CDR1 DFQATT and CDR2 SNEGSKA (reference sequence). The CDR3: CSAGPVQETQYF. CDR3 coding DNA: TGCAGTGCCGGCCCGGTCCAAGAGACCCAGTACTTC.

The chain carries TRBV20-1 and TRBJ2-5, with D perhaps given as TRBD1 or TRBD2 (5 bases each). Germline CDR1 and CDR2: DFQATT and SNEGSKA (reference sequence). The CDR3 consists of 13 residues. V lost 3 bases, J lost 3 bases, and 11 bases lay in between. The DNA for the CDR3 is TGCAGTGCTAGCCGGCAGGGAGAAGAGACCCAGTACTTC. Translating it yields CSASRQGEETQYF.

The rearrangement uses TRBV20-1 and TRBJ2-3; 10 bases line up with TRBD2. The junction had 4 bases not matched to a gene; V was cut back by 3 bases and J by 4 bases. CDR1 is DFQATT, CDR2 SNEGSKA, per germline (reference sequence). The CDR3 covers 14 residues. In DNA form, the CDR3 reads TGCAGTGCTAGTCCTAGCGGGGGCCCAGATACGCAGTATTTT. Protein product: CSASPSGGPDTQYF.

This clonotype appeared a few times. The chain combines TRBV3-1 with TRBJ1-2; the D is unclear. V was pared by 3 bases and J by 5 bases, with 16 bases between. Germline lookup yields CDR1 LGHDT and CDR2 YNNKEL (reference sequence). The CDR3 consists of 15 residues. The CDR3 nucleotides are TGTGCCAGCAGCCAGACTCCGGGAGGCGGTTATGGCTACACCTTC. Residues: CASSQTPGGGYGYTF.

This clonotype was seen only a few times. The chain has TRBV6-1 and TRBJ1-5; D gene uncertain. Germline V CDR1 and CDR2: MNHNS, SASEGT. This CDR3 spans 14 amino acids. V gave up 7 bases and J gave up 2 bases, with 12 bases separating them. The CDR3 DNA is TGTGCCAGCATACCCAGGAATCGCAATCAGCCCCAGCATTTT. Translating it yields CASIPRNRNQPQHF.

This clonotype occurred a few times. The chain has TRBV12-3 or TRBV12-4 and TRBJ2-7, with D perhaps being TRBD1 or TRBD2 (5 bases each). The CDR3 has 12 amino acids. Trimming took 3 bases from V and 6 from J, leaving 9 bases between them. This CDR3 reads CASSFRGREQYF. CDR3 bases: TGTGCCAGCAGTTTTAGGGGACGCGAGCAGTACTTC.

The V and J genes are TRBV15 and TRBJ2-3, with 8 bases fitting TRBD2. The junction had 9 bases not matched to a gene; V was cut back by 1 base and J by 6 bases. Germline-derived CDR1 and CDR2 are LNHNV and YYDKDF (reference sequence). This CDR3 has 16 residues. For the CDR3, the DNA is TGTGCCACCAGCAGAGGAGAGCGGGGGCCGGAGGATACGCAGTATTTT. Translating it yields CATSRGERGPEDTQYF.

A single count supports this clonotype. At one end, the junction sequence differs from germline, possibly due to a read error. This sequence joins TRBV20-1 and TRBJ1-6; no definite D call. The CDR3 runs 14 residues. Germline V gene lookup returns CDR1 DFQATT and CDR2 SNEGSKA (reference sequence). The CDR3 nucleotides are TGCAGTGCGGAACTCGGCTCCTATAGTTCACCCCTCCACTTT. This sequence encodes CSAELGSYSSPLHF.

The chain carries TRBV3-1 and TRBJ2-1, with D unresolved. The germline gives CDR1 LGHDT, CDR2 YNNKEL (reference sequence). Between the trimmed V and J ends, which lost 1 base and 1 base, there was a span of 11 bases. The CDR3 runs 16 residues. In DNA, the CDR3 is TGTGCCAGCAGCCAAGGCTCCCGGGTTTCCTACAATGAGCAGTTCTTC. This encodes CASSQGSRVSYNEQFF.

Regarding this clonotype: The junction and the germline gene differ at one end; a read error may be behind it. The V gene is TRBV3-1, the J gene TRBJ2-1, with 10 bases matching TRBD1. From germline, CDR1 is LGHDT and CDR2 YNNKEL (reference sequence). The CDR3 contains 16 residues. The CDR3 bases are TGTGCCTGCAGCCCCGGAGGACAGGGGGCCTACAATGAGCAGTTCTTC. Protein: CACSPGGQGAYNEQFF.

The chain joins TRBV7-9 to TRBJ2-7; D is ambiguous. The CDR3 contains 12 residues. V lost 1 base and J 12 bases, leaving 13 bases between the germline ends. From germline, CDR1 is SEHNR and CDR2 FQNEAQ (reference sequence). The CDR3 loop is CASSLDGGRVYF. DNA of the CDR3: TGTGCCAGCAGCTTAGACGGCGGAAGGGTGTACTTC.

The chain links TRBV12-3 or TRBV12-4 to TRBJ2-4; 7 bases match TRBD1. The junction had 6 bases not matched to a gene; V was cut back by 4 bases and J by 0 bases. This CDR3 region has 16 residues. CDR3 coding DNA: TGTGCCAGCAGTTATCGGACAGGTTTAGCCAAAAACATTCAGTACTTC. Translation: CASSYRTGLAKNIQYF.

Here the CDR3 DNA reads TGTGCCACCCACCGGGACAGGGACTACGAGCAGTACTTC. Protein product: CATHRDRDYEQYF. This sequence joins TRBV5-4 and TRBJ2-7; 9 nucleotides align to TRBD1. The CDR3 spans 13 residues. The V segment lost 9 bases and the J segment 3 bases; nucleotides outside the gene matches: 7. CDR1 and CDR2 from the germline V gene are SGHNT and YYREEE (reference sequence). The full variable domain, completed using reference TRBV5-4 and TRBJ2-7, is ETGVTQSPTHLIKTRGQQVTLRCSSQSGHNTVSWYQQALGQGPQFIFQYYREEENGRGNFPPRFSGLQFPNYSSELNVNALELDDSALYLCATHRDRDYEQYFGPGTRLTVT.

This clonotype occurred a few times. The chain combines TRBV20-1 with TRBJ2-7; the D gene is possibly TRBD1 (6 bases). Trimming shortened V by 3 bases and J by 4 bases, and 13 bases separated the two germline ends. This CDR3 is 13 amino acids long. CDR1 DFQATT and CDR2 SNEGSKA come from the germline V gene (reference sequence). The DNA for the CDR3 is TGCAGTGCTAGTGTGGGGGCAGGTTACGAGCAGTACTTC. It codes for CSASVGAGYEQYF.

Only a few counts were recorded for this clonotype. J is TRBJ1-6 and V is TRBV4-2, with D perhaps matching TRBD1 (5 bases). Germline CDR1 is LGHNA and CDR2 is YNFKEQ. Deletions cut 0 bases from V and 10 bases from J, with 13 bases between. This CDR3 contains 15 residues. The CDR3 loop reads CASSQEGRDISPLHF. The CDR3, as DNA: TGTGCCAGCAGCCAAGAGGGCAGGGATATCTCACCCCTCCACTTT.

The table lists this clonotype with many counts. V gene TRBV20-1 combines with J gene TRBJ2-3, with 11 bases lining up with TRBD2. The trim removed 6 bases at V and 3 bases at J, leaving 8 bases unmatched. Germline lookup yields CDR1 DFQATT and CDR2 SNEGSKA (reference sequence). The CDR3 length is 15 residues. The CDR3 nucleotides read TGCAGTGCGGGGAGGGGACTAGCGGATACAGATACGCAGTATTTT. This codes for CSAGRGLADTDTQYF.

By share, this clonotype counts as medium-sized (0.01 to 0.1%). The chain employs TRBV20-1 and TRBJ2-5; tentative D call: TRBD2 (6 bases). With 5 bases removed from V and 5 bases from J, the gap between germline ends came to 21 bases. CDR3 length: 15 amino acids. Germline CDR1 is DFQATT and CDR2 is SNEGSKA (reference sequence). CDR3 region: CSASGRAGMMETQYF. The CDR3, as DNA: TGCAGTGCTTCCGGACGTGCGGGGATGATGGAGACCCAGTACTTC.

V usage is TRBV24-1 and J usage is TRBJ2-7; D remains ambiguous. The CDR3 covers 12 residues. V was shortened by 4 bases and J by 3 bases, with 6 bases between the two germline ends. Germline CDR1 reads KGHDR; CDR2 reads SFDVKD. The CDR3: CATSERDYEQYF. DNA for the CDR3: TGTGCCACCAGTGAGCGAGACTACGAGCAGTACTTC.

The rearrangement joins TRBV24-1 to TRBJ2-4; D remains ambiguous. Per germline, CDR1 KGHDR and CDR2 SFDVKD. The CDR3 sequence is 19 residues long. V lost 1 base to trimming and J lost 5 bases, with 23 bases between them. CDR3 DNA: TGTGCCACCAGTGATTTAGACCCAGAACGACCCCATAGCCAAAACATTCAGTACTTC. Amino acid sequence: CATSDLDPERPHSQNIQYF.

This clonotype was counted a few times. This rearrangement joins TRBV10-3 to TRBJ1-2, with D possibly TRBD1 on 6 matching bases. Trimming removed 3 bases at V and 0 bases at J, with 14 bases between. There are 16 residues in the CDR3. CDR1 ENHRY and CDR2 SYGVKD come from the germline V gene. This chain's CDR3 is CAISESTGLANYGYTF. As DNA, the CDR3 is TGTGCCATCAGTGAATCGACAGGATTAGCTAACTATGGCTACACCTTC.

The CDR3 nucleotides are TGTGCCAGCAGTCGGAGAGGGGCCTTGGATACGCAGTATTTT. Translation: CASSRRGALDTQYF. The rearrangement uses TRBV12-3 or TRBV12-4 and TRBJ2-3; either TRBD1 or TRBD2 may fit D (5 bases each). V gave up 5 bases and J gave up 6 bases, with 15 bases separating them. The CDR3 loop spans 14 amino acids.

J is TRBJ2-5 and V is TRBV12-3 or TRBV12-4, with 9 nucleotides matching TRBD2. The V and J ends lost 8 bases and 0 bases, in that order; junction bases with no gene match: 10. The CDR3 is made up of 16 amino acids. This chain's CDR3 is CASSTASGVYQETQYF. CDR3 coding DNA: TGTGCCAGCTCAACCGCTAGCGGGGTTTACCAAGAGACCCAGTACTTC.

This clonotype was seen more than once but under ten times. The CDR3 protein is CASSQDYYRGRSYEQYF. For the CDR3, the DNA is TGCGCCAGCAGCCAAGACTACTACAGGGGGCGTTCCTACGAGCAGTACTTC. The V gene is TRBV4-1, the J gene TRBJ2-7; 9 bases agree with TRBD1. Germline-derived CDR1 and CDR2 are MGHRA and YSYEKL. CDR3 size: 17 residues. V gave up 0 bases and J gave up 1 base; unmatched junction bases: 7.

This rearrangement joins TRBV6-6 to TRBJ1-1; D perhaps matches TRBD1 (6 bases). This CDR3 region has 14 residues. V gave up 2 bases and J gave up 3 bases, with 10 bases separating them. Germline lookup yields CDR1 MNHNY and CDR2 SVGAGI (reference sequence). CDR3 sequence: CASSYRGDDTEAFF. CDR3 DNA sequence: TGTGCCAGCAGTTACAGGGGGGATGACACTGAAGCTTTCTTT.

The chain joins TRBV10-1 to TRBJ1-1, with D unresolved. The CDR3 contains 13 residues. V was trimmed by 7 bases and J by 0 bases, leaving 9 bases between them. Looked up from germline, CDR1 is WNHNN and CDR2 is SYGVQD (reference sequence). For the CDR3, the DNA is TGCGCCAGCACGGGGAATTTGAACACTGAAGCTTTCTTT. Translating it yields CASTGNLNTEAFF.

The CDR3 DNA sequence: TGTGCCAGCAGGCCGGAAGTGGGGGCTAGTTTAAGGTACAATGAGCAGTTCTTC. Translated, it gives CASRPEVGASLRYNEQFF. This chain connects TRBV2 to TRBJ2-1; D is perhaps TRBD1 (6 bases). CDR3 length: 18 residues. The germline CDR1 and CDR2 sequences are SNHLY and FYNNEI. The V gene lost 6 bases and the J gene lost 4 bases, with 25 bases spanning the gap.

This clonotype was detected only a few times. This sequence joins TRBV9 and TRBJ2-1, with a tentative D call TRBD2 (6 bases). V was cut by 0 bases and J by 3 bases, with 13 bases left in between. Germline V gene lookup returns CDR1 SGDLS and CDR2 YYNGEE. There are 16 residues in the CDR3. In DNA form, the CDR3 reads TGTGCCAGCAGCGTAGAGGAGGGAAACTACTACAATGAGCAGTTCTTC. Residues: CASSVEEGNYYNEQFF.

V usage is TRBV3-1 and J usage is TRBJ2-5; no reliable D call. Germline CDR1 reads LGHDT; CDR2 reads YNNKEL (reference sequence). This CDR3 comprises 15 residues. Trimming pared 2 bases from V and 4 bases from J, leaving 14 bases between. CDR3 amino acids: CASSQLIGRIETQYF. The CDR3 region has the DNA TGTGCCAGCAGCCAACTAATAGGTCGTATAGAGACCCAGTACTTC.

The chain recombines TRBV24-1 with TRBJ2-3; no clear D gene. This CDR3 contains 14 residues. The V end was cut by 5 bases, the J end by 4 bases, with 12 bases between. The germline CDR1 and CDR2 sequences are KGHDR and SFDVKD. The CDR3 DNA reads as TGTGCCACCAGTGTAATGGGGTCCCCAGATACGCAGTATTTT. This codes for CATSVMGSPDTQYF.

The chain joins TRBV12-3 or TRBV12-4 to TRBJ2-5; 9 positions agree with TRBD2. CDR3 length: 17 amino acids. J was trimmed by 1 base and V by 3 bases; bases with no gene match: 9. The CDR3 coding sequence is TGTGCCAGCAGTTTGTTGATTAGCGGGGGCCGCCAAGAGACCCAGTACTTC. It translates to CASSLLISGGRQETQYF.

Worth noting for this clonotype: Since the CDR3 does not end with the conserved phenylalanine or tryptophan, this likely comes from a read error. The chain carries TRBV7-9 and TRBJ1-6; D unclear. CDR1 is SEHNR and CDR2 is FQNEAQ in the germline V gene (reference sequence). Trimming pared 5 bases from V and 5 bases from J, leaving 10 bases between. This CDR3 has 14 residues. CDR3 residues: CASSPSKDNSPLHL. The CDR3 DNA is TGTGCCAGCAGCCCCTCGAAAGATAATTCACCCCTCCACTTA.

The genes are TRBV7-2 and TRBJ1-2; TRBD1 agrees at 7 bases. The CDR3 extends over 15 amino acids. V lost 6 bases to trimming and J lost 3 bases; unmatched junction nucleotides: 10. Germline loops: CDR1 SGHTA, CDR2 FQGNSA. Here the CDR3 DNA reads TGTGCCAGCAGGAGGGCATCCCAGGGGGACTATGGCTACACCTTC. Translation: CASRRASQGDYGYTF.